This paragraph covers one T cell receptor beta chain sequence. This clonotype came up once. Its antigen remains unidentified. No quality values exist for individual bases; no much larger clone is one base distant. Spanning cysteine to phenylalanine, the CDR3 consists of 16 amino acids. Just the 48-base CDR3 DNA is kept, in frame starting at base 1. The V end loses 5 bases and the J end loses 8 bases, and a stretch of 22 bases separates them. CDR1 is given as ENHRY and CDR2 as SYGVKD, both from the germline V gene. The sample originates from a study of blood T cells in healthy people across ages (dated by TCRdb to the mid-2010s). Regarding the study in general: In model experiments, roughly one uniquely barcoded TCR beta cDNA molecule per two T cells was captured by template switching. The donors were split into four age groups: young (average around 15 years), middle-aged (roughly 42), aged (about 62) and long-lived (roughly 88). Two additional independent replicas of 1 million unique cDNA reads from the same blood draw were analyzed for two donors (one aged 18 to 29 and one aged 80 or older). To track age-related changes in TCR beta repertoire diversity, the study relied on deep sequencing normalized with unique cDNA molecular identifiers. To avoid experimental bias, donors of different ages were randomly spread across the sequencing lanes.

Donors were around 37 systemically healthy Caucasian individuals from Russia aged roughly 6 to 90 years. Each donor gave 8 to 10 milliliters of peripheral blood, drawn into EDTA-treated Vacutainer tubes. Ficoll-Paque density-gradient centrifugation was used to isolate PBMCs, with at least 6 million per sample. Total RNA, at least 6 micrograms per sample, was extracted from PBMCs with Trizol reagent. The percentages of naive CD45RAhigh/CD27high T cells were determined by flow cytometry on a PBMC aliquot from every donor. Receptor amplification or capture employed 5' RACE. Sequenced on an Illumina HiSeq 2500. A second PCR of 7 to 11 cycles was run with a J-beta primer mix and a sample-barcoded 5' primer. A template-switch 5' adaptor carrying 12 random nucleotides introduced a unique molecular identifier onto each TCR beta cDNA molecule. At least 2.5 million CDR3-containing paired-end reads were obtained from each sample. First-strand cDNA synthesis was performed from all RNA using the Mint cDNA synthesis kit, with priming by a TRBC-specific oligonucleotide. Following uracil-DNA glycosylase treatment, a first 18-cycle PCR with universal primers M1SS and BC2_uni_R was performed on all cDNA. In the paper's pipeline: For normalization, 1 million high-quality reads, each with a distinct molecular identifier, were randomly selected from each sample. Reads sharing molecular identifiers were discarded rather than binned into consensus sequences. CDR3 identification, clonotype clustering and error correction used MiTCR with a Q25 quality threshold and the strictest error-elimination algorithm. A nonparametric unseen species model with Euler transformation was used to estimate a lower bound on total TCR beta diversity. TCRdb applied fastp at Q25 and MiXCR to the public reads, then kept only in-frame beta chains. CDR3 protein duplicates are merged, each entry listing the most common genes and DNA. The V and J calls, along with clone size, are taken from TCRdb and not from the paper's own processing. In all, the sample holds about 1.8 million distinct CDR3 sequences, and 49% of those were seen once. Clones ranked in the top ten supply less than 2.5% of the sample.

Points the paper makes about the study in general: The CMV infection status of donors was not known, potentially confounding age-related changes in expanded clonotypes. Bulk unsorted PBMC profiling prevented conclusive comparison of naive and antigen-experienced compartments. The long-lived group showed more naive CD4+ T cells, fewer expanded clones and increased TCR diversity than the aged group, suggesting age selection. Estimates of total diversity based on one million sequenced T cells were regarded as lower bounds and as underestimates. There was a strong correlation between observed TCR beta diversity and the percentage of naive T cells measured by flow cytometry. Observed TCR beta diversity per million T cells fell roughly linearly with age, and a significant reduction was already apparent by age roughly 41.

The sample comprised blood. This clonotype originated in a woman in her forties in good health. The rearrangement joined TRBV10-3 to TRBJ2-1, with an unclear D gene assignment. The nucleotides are TGTGCCATCAGTACCGAGTTGGGTATCTCTACGGATGAGCAGTTCTTC. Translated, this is CAISTELGISTDEQFF.